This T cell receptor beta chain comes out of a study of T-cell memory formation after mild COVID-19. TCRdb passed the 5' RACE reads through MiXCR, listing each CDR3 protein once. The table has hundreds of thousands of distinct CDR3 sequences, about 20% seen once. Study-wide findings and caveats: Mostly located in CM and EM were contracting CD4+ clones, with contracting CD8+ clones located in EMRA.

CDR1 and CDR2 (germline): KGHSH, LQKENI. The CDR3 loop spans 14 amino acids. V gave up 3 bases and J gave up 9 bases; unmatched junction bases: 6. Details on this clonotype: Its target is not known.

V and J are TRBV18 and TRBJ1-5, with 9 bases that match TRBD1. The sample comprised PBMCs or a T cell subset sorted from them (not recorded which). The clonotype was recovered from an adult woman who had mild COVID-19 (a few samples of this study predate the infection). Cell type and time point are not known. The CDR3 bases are TGTGCCAGCTCACCTAGACAGGGGGATACGCCCCAGCATTTT. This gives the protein CASSPRQGDTPQHF.